This T cell receptor beta chain stems from a study of vaccination effects on CD4 cells after COVID-19. Study observations and caveats: After vaccination, at late timepoints, clones induced by infection and by vaccine contracted markedly.

The assay was immunoSEQ multiplex PCR, and TCRdb's table has in-frame clones only and misses some. The table records about 54,000 clones, roughly 70% of them present only once. A word on this clone: Its antigen is as yet unknown.

Before sequencing, viral peptide pools were used by the ViraFEST assay to expand antigen-specific CD4+ T cells. The authors isolated CD4+ T cells after 10 days of culture. Vaccine recipients lacked prior SARS-CoV-2 infection and had negative nucleocapsid antibodies. It was with 10 IU/ml IL-2 and 9.5 to 10 ug/ml peptides that around 1.9 million PBMC per well were cultured. Half the medium was swapped for IL-2 medium on days 3 and 7. This CDR3 comprises 15 residues. CDR1 and CDR2 (germline): SGHKS, YYEKEE (reference sequence). The V and J ends lost 6 bases and 7 bases respectively, with 20 bases between them.

The V gene is TRBV5-5, the J gene TRBJ2-1; the D gene is possibly TRBD2 (6 bases). This receptor was taken from a human donor who received a COVID-19 vaccine. The sample consisted of CD4+ T cells from PBMCs cultured with SARS-CoV-2 spike peptides, taken before COVID-19 vaccination. The DNA of the CDR3 is TGTGCCAGCATCCAAGGGACTCCGACCTTGAATGAGCAGTTCTTC. Its translation: CASIQGTPTLNEQFF.